This T cell receptor (beta chain) derives from a study of blood T cell repertoires in COVID-19. Here immunoSEQ multiplex PCR was the method, and the copy in TCRdb shows in-frame clones only, minus some. Among approximately 240,000 clones listed, roughly 80% were seen once. The CDR3 runs 13 residues. CDR1 SNHLY and CDR2 FYNNEI come from the germline V gene. The V gene lost 8 bases and the J gene lost 1 base, with 11 bases spanning the gap. This receptor was taken from a woman aged 40-49 years with active or convalescent COVID-19. The sample taken for sequencing was peripheral blood. The gene calls are TRBV2 and TRBJ2-5; D is possibly TRBD1 (6 bases). This chain's CDR3 is CASVWTVQETQYF. CDR3 DNA sequence: TGTGCCAGCGTCTGGACAGTCCAAGAGACCCAGTACTTC.